The 30 T cell receptor beta chains presented below share a single source sample, sequenced in a study of cytotoxic CD8 clonotypes in ibrutinib-treated CLL. Method: immunoSEQ multiplex PCR; TCRdb's copy keeps in-frame clones and lacks some. The sample holds about 140,000 clones, 75% to 80% seen once. The input for sequencing was PBMCs, taken after 24 months of ibrutinib treatment. These receptors came from a human donor with chronic lymphocytic leukemia.

The rearrangement joins TRBV7-2 to TRBJ2-7; 7 bases are a match to TRBD1. CDR3 length: 14 residues. V dropped 5 bases and J dropped 5; count of bases not matched to a gene: 9. Germline V gene lookup returns CDR1 SGHTA and CDR2 FQGNSA. CDR3 in DNA: TGTGCCAGCAGCCCCGGGACAGCCGTACACGAGCAGTACTTC. Its translation: CASSPGTAVHEQYF.

The chain has TRBV11-3 and TRBJ2-7; 13 nucleotides align to TRBD2. The CDR3 sequence is 15 residues long. Trimming at V came to 5 bases and at J to 4 bases, leaving 5 bases not matched to a gene. CDR1 and CDR2 (germline): SGHNT, YENEEA. CDR3 region: CASSPGLAGSYEQYF. CDR3 nucleotides: TGTGCCAGCAGCCCGGGACTAGCGGGAAGTTACGAGCAGTACTTC.

The chain couples TRBV7-2 to TRBJ2-5; TRBD2 matches 7 bases. The V segment lost 7 bases and the J segment 7 bases; nucleotides outside the gene matches: 18. Looked up from germline, CDR1 is SGHTA and CDR2 is FQGNSA. The CDR3 has 16 residues. The CDR3 DNA sequence: TGTGCCAGCACCCTACTGGGGCGGGGGTTTTCGGGGACCCAGTACTTC. This sequence encodes CASTLLGRGFSGTQYF.

The chain uses TRBV19 and TRBJ2-2; D is possibly TRBD2 (5 bases). CDR3 length: 13 amino acids. Germline CDR1 and CDR2: LNHDA and SQIVND (reference sequence). The V and J ends lost 5 bases and 7 bases respectively, with 11 bases between them. For the CDR3, the DNA is TGTGCCAGTAGTTCGCGGGTGATCGGGGAGCTGTTTTTT. It encodes CASSSRVIGELFF. Filled out from reference TRBV19 and TRBJ2-2, the complete variable domain reads DGGITQSPKYLFRKEGQNVTLSCEQNLNHDAMYWYRQDPGQGLRLIYYSQIVNDFQKGDIAEGYSVSREKKESFPLTVTSAQKNPTAFYLCASSSRVIGELFFGEGSRLTVL.

This clone appeared a few times. The chain joins TRBV19 to TRBJ1-1; D unclear. Germline V gene data show CDR1 as LNHDA and CDR2 as SQIVND (reference sequence). This CDR3 is built from 14 residues. V lost 4 bases and J 2 bases, leaving 11 bases between the germline ends. The CDR3 DNA is TGTGCCAGTAGTACCAATACTTTCAACACTGAAGCTTTCTTT. Translation gives CASSTNTFNTEAFF. Full variable domain (missing parts from reference TRBV19 and TRBJ1-1): DGGITQSPKYLFRKEGQNVTLSCEQNLNHDAMYWYRQDPGQGLRLIYYSQIVNDFQKGDIAEGYSVSREKKESFPLTVTSAQKNPTAFYLCASSTNTFNTEAFFGQGTRLTVV.

This clone was found a few times. V and J are TRBV19 and TRBJ2-7; D is undetermined. The V end lost 5 bases, the J end lost 6 bases, and 8 bases lay between the germline ends. Germline V lookup: CDR1 LNHDA, CDR2 SQIVND (reference sequence). This CDR3 has 11 amino acids. CDR3 amino acids: CASSGSGEQYF. CDR3 DNA sequence: TGTGCCAGTAGTGGCTCCGGCGAGCAGTACTTC.

This rearrangement joins TRBV5-1 to TRBJ2-3; the D is unclear. The CDR3 is made up of 12 amino acids. The germline CDR1 and CDR2 sequences are SGHRS and YFSETQ. The germline V and J ends were trimmed by 6 bases and 4 bases, with 9 bases remaining between them. The CDR3 sequence is CASTDVSDTQYF. CDR3 bases: TGCGCCAGCACGGACGTCTCAGATACGCAGTATTTT.

J is TRBJ2-5 and V is TRBV5-6; D is perhaps TRBD1 or TRBD2 (5 bases each). V was clipped by 4 bases and J by 5 bases, with 18 bases between them. The CDR3 is made up of 15 amino acids. Germline V gene sequence: CDR1 SGHDT, CDR2 YYEEEE. The CDR3 DNA follows: TGTGCCAGCAGCGGGGTGGGGCGCCCGGGGGAGACCCAGTACTTC. This translates into CASSGVGRPGETQYF.

This clone was counted at least ten times. V and J are TRBV29-1 and TRBJ2-2, with no clear D. Between the trimmed V and J ends, which lost 6 bases and 4 bases, there was a span of 9 bases. This CDR3 is 12 amino acids long. The germline V gene has CDR1 SQVTM and CDR2 ANQGSEA. This chain's CDR3 is CSVAPPTGELFF. The CDR3 bases are TGCAGCGTGGCCCCCCCCACCGGGGAGCTGTTTTTT.

CDR3 sequence (DNA): TGTGCCAGCAGCCACCTGACCGGACAGGGGGCCGCAGATACGCAGTATTTT. It is translated as CASSHLTGQGAADTQYF. The V call is TRBV9, the J call TRBJ2-3; 11 nucleotides agree with TRBD1. The germline V gene has CDR1 SGDLS and CDR2 YYNGEE. This CDR3 has 17 residues. Trimming at V came to 4 bases and at J to 4 bases, leaving 11 bases not matched to a gene.

The rearrangement joins TRBV6-5 to TRBJ2-6; tentative D call: TRBD1 (6 bases). The germline V gene encodes CDR1 MNHEY and CDR2 SVGAGI. V lost 6 bases, J lost 4 bases, and 13 bases lay in between. The CDR3 sequence is 15 residues long. CDR3 nucleotide sequence: TGTGCCAGCAGGACCACAGGGCGCGGGGCCAACGTCCTGACTTTC. Protein: CASRTTGRGANVLTF.

The CDR3 nucleotides are TGCGCCAGCAGCCTCGGGACAGCTCCGACCGTGCAGTACTTC. Protein sequence: CASSLGTAPTVQYF. The V and J genes are TRBV5-1 and TRBJ2-7; 7 bases line up with TRBD1. Trimming took 4 bases from V and 9 from J; bases not matched to a gene: 13. The CDR3 spans 14 residues. CDR1 SGHRS and CDR2 YFSETQ come from the germline V gene.

The chain links TRBV12-5 to TRBJ2-1, with 9 bases aligning to TRBD1. CDR1 LGHNT and CDR2 FRNRAP come from the germline V gene. The CDR3 length is 17 residues. The V segment lost 0 bases and the J segment 5 bases; nucleotides outside the gene matches: 8. This chain's CDR3 is CASGLVLGQGRDNEQFF. CDR3 in DNA: TGTGCTAGTGGTTTGGTACTCGGACAGGGGCGAGACAATGAGCAGTTCTTC. The whole variable domain, remainder taken from reference TRBV12-5 and TRBJ2-1, is DARVTQTPRHKVTEMGQEVTMRCQPILGHNTVFWYRQTMMQGLELLAYFRNRAPLDDSGMPKDRFSAEMPDATLATLKIQPSEPRDSAVYFCASGLVLGQGRDNEQFFGPGTRLTVL.

V and J are TRBV7-2 and TRBJ2-7; D possibly uses TRBD1 or TRBD2 (6 bases each). CDR1 is SGHTA, CDR2 FQGNSA, per germline. V lost 5 bases to trimming and J lost 3 bases, with 17 bases between them. The CDR3 sequence is 15 residues long. DNA for the CDR3: TGTGCCAGCAGCCTTTCGAGGGGGGCTGGCTACGAGCAGTACTTC. It specifies CASSLSRGAGYEQYF.

J is TRBJ2-1 and V is TRBV23-1, with a weak D call TRBD1 (6 bases). TRBV23-1 is identified as an open reading frame with a role that is uncertain. V lost 2 bases to trimming and J lost 7 bases, with 18 bases between them. The CDR3 has 16 residues. The CDR3 DNA sequence: TGCGCCAGCAGTCAACCCAGGGGCCCTTTGGGGAATGAGCAGTTCTTC. Translating gives CASSQPRGPLGNEQFF.

V gene TRBV2 combines with J gene TRBJ2-5, with TRBD2 identical over 7 bases. The ends lost 6 bases at V and 5 bases at J; junction bases unmatched: 9. CDR3 size: 14 residues. Germline loops: CDR1 SNHLY, CDR2 FYNNEI. The CDR3 DNA reads TGTGCCAGCAGCTGGGGGGGGAGGGCGGAGACCCAGTACTTC. It encodes CASSWGGRAETQYF.

The genes are TRBV5-8 and TRBJ1-4; 7 nucleotides match TRBD1. V shed 2 bases, J shed 0 bases, and the junction held 10 bases outside the gene matches. Germline V lookup: CDR1 SGHTS, CDR2 YDEGEE. The CDR3 spans 18 residues. The DNA of the CDR3 is TGTGCCAGCAGCTTCGTCAGGGGGGGTTTTTCAACTAATGAAAAACTGTTTTTT. Its protein is CASSFVRGGFSTNEKLFF.

The rearrangement links TRBV28 to TRBJ2-1, with a possible D match to TRBD2 (6 bases). V lost 5 bases and J lost 0, with 11 bases in between. Germline values: CDR1 MDHEN, CDR2 SYDVKM. The CDR3 spans 15 residues. The CDR3 region is CASSTPGVSYNEQFF. As DNA, the CDR3 is TGTGCCAGCAGTACCCCGGGGGTCTCCTACAATGAGCAGTTCTTC.

For this clone: The sample carries other DNA sequences with the same CDR3. The chain employs TRBV5-1 and TRBJ1-4; the D is unclear. Trimming shortened V by 0 bases and J by 2 bases, and 8 bases separated the two germline ends. The CDR3 contains 15 residues. CDR1 is SGHRS, CDR2 YFSETQ, per germline. DNA of the CDR3: TGCGCCAGCAGCTTGGCCGGTGCGACTAATGAAAAACTGTTTTTT. This gives the protein CASSLAGATNEKLFF.

This chain joins TRBV25-1 and TRBJ1-6; D is perhaps TRBD1 (5 bases). The CDR3 contains 16 residues. Germline V gene sequence: CDR1 MGHDK, CDR2 SYGVNS. Trimming took off 1 base at V and 6 bases at J, with 13 bases between the two ends. The CDR3 loop reads CASSEWAGLGNSPLHF. CDR3 sequence (DNA): TGTGCCAGCAGTGAATGGGCAGGGCTCGGTAATTCACCCCTCCACTTT. Full variable domain (missing parts from reference TRBV25-1 and TRBJ1-6): EADIYQTPRYLVIGTGKKITLECSQTMGHDKMYWYQQDPGMELHLIHYSYGVNSTEKGDLSSESTVSRIRTEHFPLTLESARPSHTSQYLCASSEWAGLGNSPLHFGNGTRLTVT.

V usage is TRBV11-2 and J usage is TRBJ2-5, with a possible D match to TRBD2 (6 bases). Germline-derived CDR1 and CDR2 are SGHAT and FQNNGV. This CDR3 region has 14 residues. Trimming removed 1 base from V and 2 bases from J, with 8 bases in between. CDR3 protein: CASSLGSGQETQYF. In nucleotides, the CDR3 is TGTGCCAGCAGCTTAGGTAGCGGACAAGAGACCCAGTACTTC.

The chain is built from TRBV30 and TRBJ1-1; D might be TRBD1 (5 bases). The germline V gene encodes CDR1 GTSNPN and CDR2 SVGIG (reference sequence). The CDR3 covers 15 residues. V lost 1 base and J lost 5, with 17 bases in between. In DNA, the CDR3 is TGTGCCTGGAGTGCCGGGGAGGGGAAGGGAACTGAAGCTTTCTTT. Protein: CAWSAGEGKGTEAFF.

Details on this clone: One end of the junction does not line up with germline, which may come from a read error. The rearrangement uses TRBV5-1 and TRBJ2-1, with D uncertain. This CDR3 is 14 amino acids long. Germline-derived CDR1 and CDR2 are SGHRS and YFSETQ. CDR3 protein: CASTLGGSYNEQFF. CDR3 nucleotide sequence: TGCGCCAGCACCTTGGGCGGCTCCTACAATGAGCAGTTCTTC.

The chain is built from TRBV25-1 and TRBJ1-4, with D unclear. Germline V gene data show CDR1 as MGHDK and CDR2 as SYGVNS. This CDR3 spans 14 amino acids. V was pared by 3 bases and J by 7 bases, with 12 bases between. The CDR3 region has the DNA TGTGCCAGCAGTGATGGCCCGGTGGGTGAAAAACTGTTTTTT. It translates to CASSDGPVGEKLFF.

The J gene is TRBJ2-5, the V gene TRBV9; 8 bases fit TRBD1. Germline V gene data show CDR1 as SGDLS and CDR2 as YYNGEE. The CDR3 loop spans 15 amino acids. Unmatched junction bases numbered 10, after V lost 4 bases and J lost 5 bases. The CDR3 coding sequence is TGTGCCAGCAGCCCAGGGGGGACAGGAGGGGAGACCCAGTACTTC. Its translation is CASSPGGTGGETQYF.

The chain combines TRBV18 with TRBJ2-5; D may be TRBD1 (6 bases). Germline loops: CDR1 KGHSH, CDR2 LQKENI. V dropped 6 bases and J dropped 5 bases, with 13 bases sitting between them. CDR3 length equals 13 residues. DNA for the CDR3: TGTGCCAGCTCCGATGGGGGCGCCGAGACCCAGTACTTC. Translated: CASSDGGAETQYF.

Notes on this clone: A much more abundant neighbour one base away suggests this may be a read error. The rearrangement uses TRBV7-6 and TRBJ2-5; 7 bases align to TRBD2. The CDR3 is 16 residues long. V lost 5 bases to trimming and J lost 2 bases; unmatched junction nucleotides: 11. Germline CDR1 reads SGHVS; CDR2 reads FNYEAQ. This CDR3 is CASSQDPAGTQETQYF. CDR3 sequence (DNA): TGTGCCAGCAGCCAAGACCCAGCGGGGACTCAAGAGACCCAGTACTTC.

The genes are TRBV11-3 and TRBJ1-4; 7 bases map to TRBD1. V trimming: 11 bases; J trimming: 0 bases; junction bases outside the gene matches: 15. Germline V gives CDR1 SGHNT, CDR2 YENEEA. The CDR3 loop spans 17 amino acids. CDR3 loop: CAPPHRGRGATNEKLFF. DNA of the CDR3: TGTGCCCCCCCCCACAGGGGTCGGGGAGCAACTAATGAAAAACTGTTTTTT.

This clone showed up just once. The chain uses TRBV7-9 and TRBJ2-4, with 7 bases matching TRBD1. This CDR3 is 16 amino acids long. Per germline, CDR1 SEHNR and CDR2 FQNEAQ (reference sequence). The ends lost 0 bases at V and 7 bases at J; junction bases unmatched: 9. The chain's CDR3 is CASSLARPRGRNIQYF. The DNA of the CDR3 is TGTGCCAGCAGCTTAGCCCGCCCTAGGGGGCGTAACATTCAGTACTTC.

The chain has TRBV29-1 and TRBJ1-1; 7 nucleotides agree with TRBD1. This CDR3 region has 11 residues. The J segment lost 4 bases and the V segment lost 7 bases, leaving 3 bases of the junction unmatched. Germline lookup yields CDR1 SQVTM and CDR2 ANQGSEA. Here the CDR3 DNA reads TGCAGCGGAGGGGGCTCCACTGAAGCTTTCTTT. Its protein is CSGGGSTEAFF.